The 27 T cell receptor beta chains below come from one sample, sequenced in a study of blood T cells in healthy people across ages. A second PCR of roughly 7 to 11 cycles used a sample-barcoded 5' primer and a J-beta primer mix. Each CDR3 protein gets one entry after TCRdb re-called the 5' RACE reads with MiXCR. The repertoire consists of roughly 410,000 distinct CDR3 sequences, with 45% to 60% occurring once and the leading ten covering 45% to 60%. Sequenced sample: blood. All receptors come from a man aged 60 to 69 in good health.

The genes are TRBV28 and TRBJ2-7; 12 bases are shared with TRBD2. TRBJ2-5 matches the DNA end more closely, so the J call is doubtful. CDR3 length: 15 amino acids. Per the germline V gene, CDR1 is MDHEN and CDR2 is SYDVKM. The CDR3 spells CASSFVPSGGGTQYF. The CDR3 nucleotides are TGTGCCAGCAGTTTCGTCCCTAGCGGGGGGGGGACCCAGTACTTC.

V and J are TRBV12-3 or TRBV12-4 and TRBJ2-1, with 8 bases aligning to TRBD2. J gave up 9 bases and V 6 bases, and 10 bases lay outside the gene matches. This CDR3 has 14 residues. CDR3: CASSSGGLASEQFF. CDR3 DNA: TGTGCCAGCAGCTCAGGAGGACTAGCAAGTGAGCAGTTCTTC.

This clonotype was observed at least ten times. This rearrangement joins TRBV5-5 to TRBJ2-5, with D maybe TRBD2 (5 bases). The CDR3 consists of 13 residues. Trimming removed 4 bases from V and 2 bases from J, with 9 bases in between. CDR1 is SGHKS, CDR2 YYEKEE, per germline (reference sequence). The CDR3 nucleotides are TGTGCCAGCAGCCTAGCCGCGCAAGAGACCCAGTACTTC. This sequence encodes CASSLAAQETQYF.

This clonotype has only a few counts. This sequence joins TRBV11-2 and TRBJ2-3; 8 bases match TRBD2. CDR1 is SGHAT and CDR2 is FQNNGV in the germline V gene. The V and J ends lost 5 bases and 4 bases, in that order; junction bases with no gene match: 11. This CDR3 is 16 amino acids long. This CDR3 reads CASSTISGEGADTQYF. DNA of the CDR3: TGTGCCAGCAGCACTATTAGCGGGGAAGGCGCAGATACGCAGTATTTT.

This clonotype appeared once. The chain combines TRBV4-3 with TRBJ2-2; D not certain. The CDR3 loop spans 14 amino acids. The germline V gene has CDR1 LGHNA and CDR2 YSLEER. V lost 4 bases and J 6 bases, leaving 12 bases between the germline ends. The CDR3: CASSPDRRAGELFF. The CDR3 region has the DNA TGCGCCAGCAGCCCCGACCGGCGTGCCGGGGAGCTGTTTTTT.

This chain uses TRBV4-1 with TRBJ2-1; 11 bases match TRBD1. There are 17 residues in the CDR3. V lost 3 bases to trimming and J lost 0 bases; unmatched junction nucleotides: 4. Germline CDR1 is MGHRA and CDR2 is YSYEKL. The CDR3 sequence is CASSQGGTGGSYNEQFF. In DNA, the CDR3 is TGCGCCAGCAGCCAGGGAGGGACAGGGGGCTCCTACAATGAGCAGTTCTTC.

This clonotype was observed a few times. This chain uses TRBV20-1 with TRBJ2-7; maybe TRBD2 (5 bases). The germline gives CDR1 DFQATT, CDR2 SNEGSKA (reference sequence). Trimming stripped 0 bases from V and 6 bases from J, with 9 bases between. The CDR3 loop spans 12 amino acids. DNA of the CDR3: TGCAGTGCTAGAGAGGGGAGCCGCGAGCAGTACTTC. Translated, it gives CSAREGSREQYF.

This clonotype appeared many times. The chain has TRBV20-1 and TRBJ2-1, with 7 nucleotides matching TRBD2. Germline-derived CDR1 and CDR2 are DFQATT and SNEGSKA (reference sequence). The junction had 14 bases not matched to a gene; V was cut back by 6 bases and J by 9 bases. The CDR3 length is 14 residues. This chain's CDR3 is CSALDTAGQSEQFF. The CDR3, as DNA: TGCAGTGCCCTAGATACAGCGGGGCAGAGTGAGCAGTTCTTC.

In the case of this clonotype: One end of the junction is discordant with germline, which a read error may explain. The rearrangement links TRBV29-1 to TRBJ1-5; a weak D match, TRBD1 (6 bases). This CDR3 has 13 amino acids. In germline, CDR1 is SQVTM, CDR2 ANQGSEA. CDR3 DNA: TGCAGCGTGTCAGCAGGGGTTAATCGGCCCCAGCATTTT. Its translation is CSVSAGVNRPQHF.

The chain couples TRBV12-5 to TRBJ2-3; D may match TRBD1 or TRBD2 (6 bases each). The CDR3 extends over 15 amino acids. Trimming took 6 bases from V and 1 from J, leaving 14 bases between them. CDR1 is LGHNT, CDR2 FRNRAP, per germline. The DNA of the CDR3 is TGTGCTAGTGGAGGGGGACTTTCAGGCACAGATACGCAGTATTTT. This gives the protein CASGGGLSGTDTQYF.

There are a few counts of this clonotype. A much larger clonotype is one base distant, so this may be a read error. The chain recombines TRBV20-1 with TRBJ2-7, with D possibly TRBD2 on 6 matching bases. Germline-derived CDR1 and CDR2 are DFQATT and SNEGSKA (reference sequence). The CDR3 is made up of 15 amino acids. The V end lost 0 bases, the J end lost 2 bases, and 14 bases lay between the germline ends. The CDR3 DNA follows: TGCAGTGCTAGAGATGCGGGACTCGTGGCCTACGAGCAGTACTTC. This translates into CSARDAGLVAYEQYF.

This clonotype has more than one count but fewer than ten. The chain employs TRBV20-1 and TRBJ1-5; D is unresolved. Trimming left V 4 bases short and J 1 base short, with 14 bases between. The germline gives CDR1 DFQATT, CDR2 SNEGSKA (reference sequence). The CDR3 extends over 15 amino acids. CDR3 sequence reads: CSANVFQASNQPQHF. The CDR3 coding sequence is TGCAGTGCTAACGTTTTCCAGGCAAGCAATCAGCCCCAGCATTTT.

This clonotype was counted ten times or more. The rearrangement uses TRBV20-1 and TRBJ1-2, with TRBD1 as a possible D gene (5 bases). Between the trimmed V and J ends, which lost 6 bases and 5 bases, there was a span of 16 bases. CDR1 DFQATT and CDR2 SNEGSKA come from the germline V gene (reference sequence). The CDR3 consists of 13 residues. As DNA, the CDR3 is TGCAGTGCGGGGGGACGGGGTCGATATGGCTACACCTTC. Translation gives CSAGGRGRYGYTF.

With regard to this clonotype: A much larger clone lies one base from this, so it may be a read error. V is TRBV5-1 and J is TRBJ2-5; 11 positions match TRBD1. The tail of the sequence fits TRBJ2-7 better, so the J call may be wrong. Germline V gene data show CDR1 as SGHRS and CDR2 as YFSETQ. CDR3 length: 14 residues. The CDR3 sequence: CASSPGTGGNEQYF. The CDR3 bases are TGCGCCAGCAGCCCCGGGACAGGGGGTAACGAGCAGTACTTC.

This chain connects TRBV2 to TRBJ2-5; D is possibly TRBD1 (6 bases). The CDR3 runs to 13 residues. Germline CDR1 SNHLY, CDR2 FYNNEI. V gave up 1 base and J gave up 11 bases, with 14 bases separating them. DNA for the CDR3: TGTGCCAGCAGTGAAGGGGGGCTTGACCGACAGTACTTC. This encodes CASSEGGLDRQYF.

Written as DNA, the CDR3 is TGCAGTGCTTCAGGCGGGGGGAATGAAAAACTGTTTTTT. It codes for CSASGGGNEKLFF. The gene calls are TRBV20-1 and TRBJ1-4; weak D call: TRBD1 (5 bases). The V and J ends lost 5 bases and 5 bases respectively, with 12 bases between them. The V gene's germline CDR1 is DFQATT and CDR2 SNEGSKA (reference sequence). The CDR3 is 13 amino acids.

The chain is built from TRBV4-2 and TRBJ2-1; 11 bases align to TRBD2. CDR1 is LGHNA, CDR2 YNFKEQ, per germline. Germline trimming cut 0 bases from V and 5 bases from J; bases unmatched to any gene: 6. CDR3 size: 17 residues. Here the CDR3 DNA reads TGTGCCAGCAGCCAAGATACCGGGACTAGCGGACACAATGAGCAGTTCTTC. Translated: CASSQDTGTSGHNEQFF.

This clonotype was seen a single time. The chain combines TRBV11-1 with TRBJ2-7, with TRBD1 matching over 7 bases. CDR3 size: 15 residues. Germline V gene data show CDR1 as SGHAT and CDR2 as FQDESV (reference sequence). V lost 5 bases and J lost 1; bases outside the gene matches: 8. The CDR3 loop reads CASSPRSRGSYEQYF. CDR3 DNA sequence: TGTGCCAGCAGCCCCCGGTCCAGGGGGTCCTACGAGCAGTACTTC.

Worth noting for this clonotype: Being one base from a much bigger clone, this may be a read error. The chain combines TRBV2 with TRBJ2-1; D might be TRBD2 (6 bases). V gave up 11 bases and J gave up 4 bases, with 18 bases separating them. Germline assignment: CDR1 SNHLY and CDR2 FYNNEI. The CDR3 is made up of 14 amino acids. The CDR3 protein is CAGGRDLTYNEQFF. CDR3 coding DNA: TGTGCCGGAGGCCGGGACTTAACGTACAATGAGCAGTTCTTC.

This clonotype was seen only a few times. V and J are TRBV4-1 and TRBJ2-1; TRBD2 is a possible D gene (6 bases). Germline V lookup: CDR1 MGHRA, CDR2 YSYEKL. Trimming removed 0 bases at V and 5 bases at J, with 11 bases between. The CDR3 runs 15 residues. This chain's CDR3 is CASSQEREPHNEQFF. Written as DNA, the CDR3 is TGCGCCAGCAGCCAAGAACGGGAGCCCCACAATGAGCAGTTCTTC.

The chain has TRBV12-3 or TRBV12-4 and TRBJ2-4, with unresolved D. V shed 3 bases and J shed 0 bases, with 9 bases lying between them. The CDR3 length is 15 residues. CDR3 loop: CASSLTTLAKNIQYF. The CDR3 DNA follows: TGTGCCAGCAGTTTGACGACTCTAGCCAAAAACATTCAGTACTTC.

There are a few counts of this clonotype. The gene calls are TRBV7-2 and TRBJ1-6; TRBD1 might be the D (5 bases). V lost 6 bases, J lost 4 bases, and 16 bases lay in between. CDR1 SGHTA and CDR2 FQGNSA come from the germline V gene. The CDR3 covers 16 residues. Here the CDR3 reads CASRPRGELYNSPLHF. In DNA form, the CDR3 reads TGTGCCAGCAGGCCACGGGGGGAGCTTTATAATTCACCCCTCCACTTT.

The chain links TRBV20-1 to TRBJ1-2; D is unclear. This CDR3 is 11 amino acids long. Germline CDR1 and CDR2: DFQATT and SNEGSKA (reference sequence). Between the trimmed V and J ends, which lost 4 bases and 7 bases, there was a span of 10 bases. In nucleotides, the CDR3 is TGCAGTGCTATACGTCATGGTGGCTACACCTTC. This codes for CSAIRHGGYTF.

DNA of the CDR3: TGTGCCAGCAGTTTGCGTTGGGCAGGGACTAGCACAGATACGCAGTATTTT. Its protein product is CASSLRWAGTSTDTQYF. The chain is built from TRBV12-3 or TRBV12-4 and TRBJ2-3; a possible D gene is TRBD2 (6 bases). Trimming took off 3 bases at V and 0 bases at J, with 16 bases between the two ends. The CDR3 has 17 residues.

The chain uses TRBV28 and TRBJ1-2; D remains ambiguous. The ends were cut back, 5 bases at V and 1 base at J, with 5 bases in the middle. The CDR3 extends over 12 amino acids. The germline V gene has CDR1 MDHEN and CDR2 SYDVKM. CDR3 loop: CASSGINYGYTF. The CDR3 region has the DNA TGTGCCAGCAGTGGGATTAACTATGGCTACACCTTC.

V is TRBV29-1 and J is TRBJ2-5; D possibly corresponds to TRBD1 (6 bases). The tail of the sequence fits TRBJ2-7 better, so the J call may be wrong. Germline CDR1 SQVTM, CDR2 ANQGSEA. The CDR3 has 13 residues. DNA for the CDR3: TGCAGCGTTCAGCAGGGGACCATCTACGAGCAGTACTTC. The encoded protein is CSVQQGTIYEQYF.

This clonotype was detected many times. This chain uses TRBV20-1 with TRBJ2-1; D possibly corresponds to TRBD2 (5 bases). The CDR3 extends over 15 amino acids. The V gene's germline CDR1 is DFQATT and CDR2 SNEGSKA (reference sequence). V shed 0 bases and J shed 9 bases, with 18 bases lying between them. Here the CDR3 DNA reads TGCAGTGCTAGAGATATAAGGCTACCCGCGGGTGAGCAGTTCTTC. This sequence encodes CSARDIRLPAGEQFF.